This TCR beta chain emerged from a study of T cell changes during pregnancy in multiple sclerosis. This CDR3 is built from 16 residues. The junction had 9 bases not matched to a gene; V was cut back by 3 bases and J by 9 bases. Germline assignment: CDR1 SGHDT and CDR2 YYEEEE. Generated by immunoSEQ multiplex PCR, the TCRdb table keeps only in-frame clones and is missing some. The sample lists about 59,000 clones; roughly 94% were seen once. This chain links TRBV5-6 with TRBJ2-1; 13 nucleotides align to TRBD2. Sequencing used CD8+ T cells from peripheral blood mononuclear cells, obtained after pregnancy. The clonotype comes from a female donor with multiple sclerosis, enrolled in a pregnancy study. Written as DNA, the CDR3 is TGTGCCAGCAGCTCCTTAGGACTAGCGGGAGTGAGTGAGCAGTTCTTC. The encoded protein is CASSSLGLAGVSEQFF.